This T cell receptor (beta chain) was retrieved from a study of CD8 T cells in ankylosing spondylitis. Notes on the study in general: It was reported that disease-linked clones were significantly enriched in matched ankylosing spondylitis synovial fluid. A motif in TCR beta, a set of eight highly homologous variants, appeared characteristic of ankylosing spondylitis blood.

Molecular-barcoded quantitative 5'-RACE produced these TCR beta libraries. TCRdb called the 5' RACE reads again in MiXCR, with one record for every CDR3 protein. Altogether around 770,000 distinct CDR3 sequences are present, around 20% being singletons, with the ten largest covering about 19%. Regarding this clonotype: The antigen remains unidentified.

Trimming left V 0 bases short and J 5 bases short, with 14 bases between. The CDR3 runs 16 residues. The V gene's germline CDR1 is SGHRS and CDR2 YFSETQ. Sequenced: blood, either unsorted or a sorted T cell fraction (not recorded which). This clonotype originated in a male donor with ankylosing spondylitis. The V and J genes are TRBV5-1 and TRBJ2-2; D may be TRBD2 (5 bases). CDR3 region: CASSLDLARLTGELFF. The CDR3 DNA reads TGCGCCAGCAGCTTGGACCTAGCCAGACTTACCGGGGAGCTGTTTTTT.